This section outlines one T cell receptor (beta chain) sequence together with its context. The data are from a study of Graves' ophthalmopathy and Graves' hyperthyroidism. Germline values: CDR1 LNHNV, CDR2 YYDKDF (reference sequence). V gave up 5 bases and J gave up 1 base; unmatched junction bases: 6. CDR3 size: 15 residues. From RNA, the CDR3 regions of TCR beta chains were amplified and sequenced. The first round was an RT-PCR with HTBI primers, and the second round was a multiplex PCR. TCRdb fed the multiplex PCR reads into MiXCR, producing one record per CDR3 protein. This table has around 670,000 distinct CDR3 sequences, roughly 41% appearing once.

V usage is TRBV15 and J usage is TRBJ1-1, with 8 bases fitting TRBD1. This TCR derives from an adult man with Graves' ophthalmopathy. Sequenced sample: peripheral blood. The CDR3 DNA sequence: TGTGCCACCAGCGCGACCGGGACAGGGAACACTGAAGCTTTCTTT. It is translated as CATSATGTGNTEAFF.